The next 15 T cell receptor beta chains were all read from a single sample in a study of blood T cell repertoires in COVID-19. Assay: immunoSEQ multiplex PCR; the TCRdb copy retains only in-frame clones and omits some. The sample includes about 310,000 clones, 75% to 90% seen only once; the top ten take around a tenth. Specimen: PBMCs or T cells enriched from blood (not recorded which). These receptors all come from a woman between 40 and 55 years old who had recovered from COVID-19.

This clone was found once. The rearrangement joins TRBV10-3 to TRBJ2-5; 7 bases align to TRBD1. This CDR3 contains 15 residues. Germline V gene sequence: CDR1 ENHRY, CDR2 SYGVKD. Trimming at V came to 3 bases and at J to 4 bases, leaving 8 bases not matched to a gene. CDR3 loop: CAISEWAGGGETQYF. The CDR3 bases are TGTGCCATCAGTGAATGGGCAGGGGGTGGAGAGACCCAGTACTTC.

The count of this clone is one. This rearrangement joins TRBV7-2 to TRBJ1-5; no clear D. CDR1 is SGHTA, CDR2 FQGNSA, per germline. V gave up 1 base and J gave up 4 bases, with 5 bases separating them. This CDR3 contains 13 residues. The CDR3: CASSLETNQPQHF. DNA for the CDR3: TGTGCCAGCAGCTTAGAAACTAATCAGCCCCAGCATTTT.

The CDR3 sequence: CASSLTDDSGRSQETQYF. CDR3 sequence (DNA): TGTGCCAGCAGCCTGACGGATGATAGCGGGAGGTCCCAAGAGACCCAGTACTTC. The chain recombines TRBV4-2 with TRBJ2-5, with 10 bases fitting TRBD2. This CDR3 contains 18 residues. The germline gives CDR1 LGHNA, CDR2 YNFKEQ. Losses at the gene ends were 4 bases for V and 1 base for J; bases not matched to a gene: 12.

V gene TRBV4-3 combines with J gene TRBJ1-4; 9 bases match TRBD1. This CDR3 has 15 amino acids. With V trimmed by 0 bases and J by 7 bases, 3 bases remained unmatched. Germline lookup yields CDR1 LGHNA and CDR2 YSLEER. As DNA, the CDR3 is TGCGCCAGCAGCCAAGAGGGACAGGGCGGTGAAAAACTGTTTTTT. Protein sequence: CASSQEGQGGEKLFF.

This clone was observed a single time. The chain uses TRBV3-1 (or the pseudogene TRBV3-2) and TRBJ1-2, with TRBD1 identical over 7 bases. Per the germline V gene, CDR1 is LGHDT and CDR2 is YNNKEL (reference sequence). The CDR3 spans 15 residues. V was pared by 0 bases and J by 9 bases, with 10 bases of the junction left unmatched. The CDR3 nucleotides are TGTGCCAGCAGCCAAGATGAAGGACAGGTAAAGCGCTACACCTTC. Translating it yields CASSQDEGQVKRYTF.

The V call is TRBV6-5, the J call TRBJ1-1; TRBD1 agrees at 10 bases. Trimming removed 4 bases from V and 0 bases from J; junction bases left unmatched: 2. CDR1 is MNHEY and CDR2 is SVGAGI in the germline V gene. CDR3 length equals 15 residues. CDR3 nucleotides: TGTGCCAGCAGTTGGGACAGGGGAATGAACACTGAAGCTTTCTTT. Its protein product is CASSWDRGMNTEAFF.

V gene TRBV13 combines with J gene TRBJ2-5, with D uncertain. Germline lookup yields CDR1 PRHDT and CDR2 FYEKMQ (reference sequence). This CDR3 is 13 amino acids long. V lost 5 bases and J lost 2, with 9 bases in between. This CDR3 is CASSPDMQETQYF. The CDR3 DNA reads TGTGCCAGCAGCCCCGACATGCAAGAGACCCAGTACTTC.

V gene TRBV18 combines with J gene TRBJ1-4; tentative D call: TRBD1 (6 bases). Germline loops: CDR1 KGHSH, CDR2 LQKENI. V was cut by 3 bases and J by 7 bases, with 15 bases left in between. CDR3 size: 15 residues. The CDR3 sequence is CASSPSRGSGEKLFF. CDR3 DNA sequence: TGTGCCAGCTCACCCTCAAGGGGGTCAGGTGAAAAACTGTTTTTT.

V and J are TRBV7-3 and TRBJ2-5; 7 bases agree with TRBD1. The germline V gene has CDR1 SGHTA and CDR2 FQGTGA. With 5 bases clipped from V and 5 bases from J, the junction kept 8 bases outside the gene matches. The CDR3 has 14 amino acids. As DNA, the CDR3 is TGTGCCAGCAGCCCCAGGGGGTCGCGGGAGACCCAGTACTTC. Amino acid sequence: CASSPRGSRETQYF.

The chain carries TRBV11-3 and TRBJ2-1; TRBD1 might be the D (5 bases). Germline-derived CDR1 and CDR2 are SGHNT and YENEEA. CDR3 length: 16 residues. V lost 0 bases and J lost 4, with 13 bases in between. Here the CDR3 DNA reads TGTGCCAGCAGCTTAGATCTTGCGACAGCTTACAATGAGCAGTTCTTC. Translating gives CASSLDLATAYNEQFF.

The chain couples TRBV29-1 to TRBJ2-7; 10 bases map to TRBD2. CDR3 length: 14 residues. Germline loops: CDR1 SQVTM, CDR2 ANQGSEA. Trimming cost V 6 bases and J 3 bases; bases outside gene matches: 8. The CDR3 DNA sequence: TGCAGCGTAGTTACTAGCGGGGATAACTACGAGCAGTACTTC. Translation gives CSVVTSGDNYEQYF.

The genes are TRBV9 and TRBJ2-3; the match to TRBD2 covers 8 bases. The CDR3 length is 17 residues. The V and J ends lost 4 bases and 2 bases, in that order; junction bases with no gene match: 12. Per the germline V gene, CDR1 is SGDLS and CDR2 is YYNGEE. In nucleotides, the CDR3 is TGTGCCAGCAGCCCCCAGGGGTCGGGAGGGATCACAGATACGCAGTATTTT. Its translation is CASSPQGSGGITDTQYF.

The chain combines TRBV29-1 with TRBJ2-7, with TRBD2 matching 8 bases. Germline lookup yields CDR1 SQVTM and CDR2 ANQGSEA. There are 13 residues in the CDR3. J was trimmed by 1 base and V by 7 bases; bases with no gene match: 6. For the CDR3, the DNA is TGCAGCGGGGGAGCGGGAGAATCCTACGAGCAGTACTTC. Translating gives CSGGAGESYEQYF.

This chain joins TRBV7-2 and TRBJ2-3, with 7 bases aligning to TRBD2. From germline, CDR1 is SGHTA and CDR2 FQGNSA. The CDR3 runs 15 residues. Trimming took 1 base from V and 6 from J; bases not matched to a gene: 7. CDR3 in amino acids: CASSLVGGGVDTQYF. The CDR3 DNA follows: TGTGCCAGCAGCTTAGTGGGTGGGGGGGTTGATACGCAGTATTTT.

The chain has TRBV15 and TRBJ1-6, with a tentative D call TRBD1 (5 bases). The CDR3 has 16 residues. The ends were cut back, 3 bases at V and 4 bases at J, with 13 bases in the middle. Germline V gives CDR1 LNHNV, CDR2 YYDKDF (reference sequence). DNA for the CDR3: TGTGCCACCAGCAGTACCGACAGAAGTTATAATTCACCCCTCCACTTT. Amino acids: CATSSTDRSYNSPLHF.